The 18 T cell receptor beta chains below all came from one sample that was sequenced in a study of blood T cell repertoires in COVID-19. TCRdb keeps only in-frame clones here, not all; method: immunoSEQ multiplex PCR. The sample lists approximately 440,000 clones, 90% seen once, with approximately 0.55% in the top ten. The sequencing input was PBMCs or T cells enriched from blood (not recorded which). The receptors originated from a man in his late teens or twenties who had recovered from COVID-19.

The chain combines TRBV2 with TRBJ2-3; the match to TRBD2 covers 12 bases. The J segment lost 0 bases and the V segment lost 11 bases, leaving 6 bases of the junction unmatched. The CDR3 loop spans 15 amino acids. Germline-derived CDR1 and CDR2 are SNHLY and FYNNEI. Written as DNA, the CDR3 is TGTGCCGGGACGGGGACTAGCGGGAGCACAGATACGCAGTATTTT. Translated, it gives CAGTGTSGSTDTQYF.

The gene calls are TRBV7-9 and TRBJ1-5, with 7 bases lining up with TRBD1. CDR3 length: 15 residues. Germline lookup yields CDR1 SEHNR and CDR2 FQNEAQ (reference sequence). V was clipped by 4 bases and J by 3 bases; unmatched bases: 6. Here the CDR3 reads CASSSSGTVNQPQHF. The DNA of the CDR3 is TGTGCCAGCAGCTCCTCCGGGACAGTCAATCAGCCCCAGCATTTT.

The genes are TRBV19 and TRBJ2-1; 9 bases agree with TRBD2. V lost 3 bases to trimming and J lost 3 bases; unmatched junction nucleotides: 3. Germline V gene sequence: CDR1 LNHDA, CDR2 SQIVND (reference sequence). CDR3 length equals 15 residues. The CDR3 nucleotides read TGTGCCAGTAGTATGAGGACTAGCGACTACAATGAGCAGTTCTTC. Amino acids: CASSMRTSDYNEQFF.

This clone came up once. The J gene is TRBJ1-1, the V gene TRBV6-2 or TRBV6-3; D perhaps matches TRBD1 (6 bases). V was cut by 5 bases and J by 5 bases, with 12 bases left in between. CDR1 is MNHEY, CDR2 SVGEGT, per germline. The CDR3 has 13 amino acids. Written as DNA, the CDR3 is TGTGCCAGCAGTCAACAGGGATGGACTGAAGCTTTCTTT. It translates to CASSQQGWTEAFF.

CDR3 bases: TGTGCCAGCAGTCGGGGTGGCGGGAGGCCGGAGCAGTACTTC. As protein: CASSRGGGRPEQYF. The gene calls are TRBV6-5 and TRBJ2-7, with TRBD2 matching 8 bases. This CDR3 contains 14 residues. Germline V gene lookup returns CDR1 MNHEY and CDR2 SVGAGI. V lost 5 bases, J lost 7 bases, and 10 bases stayed unmatched.

The V and J genes are TRBV3-1 (or the pseudogene TRBV3-2) and TRBJ2-5; D gene unclear. Trimming removed 3 bases from V and 1 base from J, with 3 bases in between. Germline loops: CDR1 LGHDT, CDR2 YNNKEL (reference sequence). CDR3 size: 12 residues. CDR3: CASSHFQETQYF. CDR3 in DNA: TGTGCCAGCAGCCACTTCCAAGAGACCCAGTACTTC.

The CDR3: CASSLDRANMANYGYTF. The CDR3 nucleotides are TGTGCCAGCAGCCTCGACAGGGCCAATATGGCTAACTATGGCTACACCTTC. The chain links TRBV7-9 to TRBJ1-2; TRBD1 matches 7 bases. Unmatched junction bases numbered 12, after V lost 5 bases and J lost 0 bases. The CDR3 runs to 17 residues. CDR1 and CDR2 (germline): SEHNR, FQNEAQ (reference sequence). The full variable domain, completed using reference TRBV7-9 and TRBJ1-2, is DTGVSQNPRHKITKRGQNVTFRCDPISEHNRLYWYRQTLGQGPEFLTYFQNEAQLEKSRLLSDRFSAERPKGSFSTLEIQRTEQGDSAMYLCASSLDRANMANYGYTFGSGTRLTVV.

The rearrangement joins TRBV5-4 to TRBJ1-5, with D tentatively TRBD1 (5 bases). V was cut by 4 bases and J by 0 bases, with 23 bases left in between. Germline CDR1 reads SGHNT; CDR2 reads YYREEE (reference sequence). The CDR3 length is 19 residues. The CDR3 sequence is CASSPHPRFGGDSNQPQHF. CDR3 nucleotide sequence: TGTGCCAGCAGCCCCCACCCACGGTTTGGGGGGGATAGCAATCAGCCCCAGCATTTT.

This sequence joins TRBV6-5 and TRBJ1-1, with 7 bases matching TRBD1. J gave up 5 bases and V 6 bases, and 9 bases lay outside the gene matches. The CDR3 has 14 residues. Germline V gives CDR1 MNHEY, CDR2 SVGAGI. CDR3 sequence: CASSLTGVRTEAFF. CDR3 in DNA: TGTGCCAGCAGCCTAACAGGGGTTCGGACTGAAGCTTTCTTT.

The sample holds one count of this clone. The rearrangement joins TRBV9 to TRBJ1-2; tentatively, D is TRBD1 (6 bases). Deletions cut 0 bases from V and 6 bases from J, with 12 bases between. The CDR3 is 14 residues long. In germline, CDR1 is SGDLS, CDR2 YYNGEE. The CDR3 sequence: CASSVVMAGDGYTF. The CDR3 DNA follows: TGTGCCAGCAGCGTAGTGATGGCAGGGGATGGCTACACCTTC.

This chain joins TRBV18 and TRBJ2-3; D gene unclear. Looked up from germline, CDR1 is KGHSH and CDR2 is LQKENI. CDR3 length equals 12 residues. The germline V and J ends were trimmed by 1 base and 6 bases, with 5 bases remaining between them. CDR3 DNA: TGTGCCAGCTCACCACGGCGGGATACGCAGTATTTT. Protein sequence: CASSPRRDTQYF.

The V and J genes are TRBV21-1 and TRBJ2-1; the table names TRBD2, a call not compared with the DNA. TRBV21-1 is labeled a pseudogene. This CDR3 spans 16 amino acids. CDR3 DNA sequence: TGTGCCAGCAGCTACAAAGGGGCGGGAGGGCCGAATGAGCAGTTCTTC. It codes for CASSYKGAGGPNEQFF.

The rearrangement uses TRBV2 and TRBJ1-4; 7 nucleotides match TRBD1. The CDR3 contains 14 residues. Germline loops: CDR1 SNHLY, CDR2 FYNNEI. Trimming at V came to 4 bases and at J to 7 bases, leaving 6 bases not matched to a gene. This CDR3 is CASSAPGGGEKLFF. In DNA, the CDR3 is TGTGCCAGCAGTGCTCCAGGGGGAGGTGAAAAACTGTTTTTT. The whole variable domain, filled in from reference TRBV2 and TRBJ1-4, reads EPEVTQTPSHQVTQMGQEVILRCVPISNHLYFYWYRQILGQKVEFLVSFYNNEISEKSEIFDDQFSVERPDGSNFTLKIRSTKLEDSAMYFCASSAPGGGEKLFFGSGTQLSVL.

The chain recombines TRBV3-1 (or the pseudogene TRBV3-2) with TRBJ2-2; TRBD2 aligns across 8 bases. This CDR3 region has 15 residues. Germline V gene lookup returns CDR1 LGHDT and CDR2 YNNKEL (reference sequence). V was clipped by 1 base and J by 4 bases; unmatched bases: 2. In DNA, the CDR3 is TGTGCCAGCAGCCAAGCGGGAGGGGTCACCGGGGAGCTGTTTTTT. Encoded protein: CASSQAGGVTGELFF.

The chain couples TRBV5-1 to TRBJ2-5; tentative D call: TRBD2 (6 bases). There are 16 residues in the CDR3. The V gene's germline CDR1 is SGHRS and CDR2 YFSETQ. The V and J ends lost 4 bases and 0 bases respectively, with 16 bases between them. This CDR3 is CASSKSPLANQETQYF. The CDR3 DNA reads as TGCGCCAGCAGCAAAAGCCCTCTAGCGAACCAAGAGACCCAGTACTTC.

The chain combines TRBV5-1 with TRBJ1-1; D unresolved. The germline V gene encodes CDR1 SGHRS and CDR2 YFSETQ. The ends were cut back, 1 base at V and 2 bases at J, with 9 bases in the middle. The CDR3 length is 14 residues. In DNA form, the CDR3 reads TGCGCCAGCAGCTTGACAGAGAGAAACACTGAAGCTTTCTTT. It specifies CASSLTERNTEAFF.

The V gene is TRBV7-3, the J gene TRBJ2-7; 7 bases align to TRBD1. Germline V gene lookup returns CDR1 SGHTA and CDR2 FQGTGA. There are 14 residues in the CDR3. V lost 5 bases, J lost 4 bases, and 8 bases stayed unmatched. CDR3 bases: TGTGCCAGCAGCCCACAAGGGGGCCTGTACGAGCAGTACTTC. Translating it yields CASSPQGGLYEQYF.

The rearrangement uses TRBV7-9 and TRBJ2-1, with 12 positions matching TRBD2. The J segment lost 7 bases and the V segment lost 5 bases, leaving 12 bases of the junction unmatched. Germline V gives CDR1 SEHNR, CDR2 FQNEAQ (reference sequence). The CDR3 is made up of 17 amino acids. The CDR3 DNA follows: TGTGCCAGCAGCACCAACCTAGCGGGGGGGCTCGGGAATGAGCAGTTCTTC. It translates to CASSTNLAGGLGNEQFF.